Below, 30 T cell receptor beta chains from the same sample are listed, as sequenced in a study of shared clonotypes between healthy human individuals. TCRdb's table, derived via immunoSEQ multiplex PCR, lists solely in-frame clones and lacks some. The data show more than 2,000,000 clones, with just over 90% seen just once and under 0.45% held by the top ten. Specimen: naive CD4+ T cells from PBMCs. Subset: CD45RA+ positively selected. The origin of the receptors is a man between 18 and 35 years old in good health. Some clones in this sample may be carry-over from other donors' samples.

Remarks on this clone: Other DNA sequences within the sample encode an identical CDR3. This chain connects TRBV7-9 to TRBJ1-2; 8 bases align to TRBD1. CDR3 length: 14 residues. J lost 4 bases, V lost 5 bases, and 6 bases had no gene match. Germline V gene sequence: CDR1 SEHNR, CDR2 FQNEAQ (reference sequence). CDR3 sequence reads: CASSLGQGIYGYTF. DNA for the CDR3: TGTGCCAGCAGCCTAGGACAGGGAATCTATGGCTACACCTTC.

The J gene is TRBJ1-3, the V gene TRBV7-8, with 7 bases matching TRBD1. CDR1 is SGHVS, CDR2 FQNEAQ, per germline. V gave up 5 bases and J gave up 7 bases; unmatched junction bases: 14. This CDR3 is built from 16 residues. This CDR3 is CASSREARTGRNTIYF. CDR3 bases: TGTGCCAGCAGCCGAGAGGCTAGGACAGGACGGAACACCATATATTTT. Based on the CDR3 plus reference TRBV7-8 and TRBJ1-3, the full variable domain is GAGVSQSPRYKVAKRGQDVALRCDPISGHVSLFWYQQALGQGPEFLTYFQNEAQLDKSGLPSDRFFAERPEGSVSTLKIQRTQQEDSAVYLCASSREARTGRNTIYFGEGSWLTVV.

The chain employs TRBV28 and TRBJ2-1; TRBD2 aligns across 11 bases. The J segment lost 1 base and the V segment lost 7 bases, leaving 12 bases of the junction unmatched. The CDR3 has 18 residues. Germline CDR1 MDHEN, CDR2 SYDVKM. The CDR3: CASTYPQGLADSYNEQFF. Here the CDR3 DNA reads TGTGCCAGCACCTACCCCCAGGGACTAGCGGATTCCTACAATGAGCAGTTCTTC.

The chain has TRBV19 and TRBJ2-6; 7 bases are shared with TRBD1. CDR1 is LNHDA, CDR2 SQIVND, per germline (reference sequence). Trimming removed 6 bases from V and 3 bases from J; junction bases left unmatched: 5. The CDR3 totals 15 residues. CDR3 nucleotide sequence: TGTGCCAGTAGCGACAGGGCCAATGGGGCCAACGTCCTGACTTTC. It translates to CASSDRANGANVLTF.

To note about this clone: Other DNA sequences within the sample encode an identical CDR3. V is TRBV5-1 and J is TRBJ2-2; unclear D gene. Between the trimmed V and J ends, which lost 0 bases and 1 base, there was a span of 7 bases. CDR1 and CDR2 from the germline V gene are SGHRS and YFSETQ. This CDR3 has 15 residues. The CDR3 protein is CASSLDTGNTGELFF. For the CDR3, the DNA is TGCGCCAGCAGCTTGGACACGGGGAACACCGGGGAGCTGTTTTTT. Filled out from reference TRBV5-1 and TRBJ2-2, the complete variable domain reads KAGVTQTPRYLIKTRGQQVTLSCSPISGHRSVSWYQQTPGQGLQFLFEYFSETQRNKGNFPGRFSGRQFSNSRSEMNVSTLELGDSALYLCASSLDTGNTGELFFGEGSRLTVL.

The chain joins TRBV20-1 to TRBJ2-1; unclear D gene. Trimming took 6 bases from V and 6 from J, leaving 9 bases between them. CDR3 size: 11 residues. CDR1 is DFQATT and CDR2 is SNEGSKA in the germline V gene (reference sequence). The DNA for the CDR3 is TGCAGTGCCGCATTATTCAATGAGCAGTTCTTC. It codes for CSAALFNEQFF.

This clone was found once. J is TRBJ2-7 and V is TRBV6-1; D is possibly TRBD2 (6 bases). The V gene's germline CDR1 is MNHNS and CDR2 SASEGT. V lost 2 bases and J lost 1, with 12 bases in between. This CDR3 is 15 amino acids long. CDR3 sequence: CASSENGGASYEQYF. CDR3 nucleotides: TGTGCCAGCAGTGAAAACGGCGGGGCTTCCTACGAGCAGTACTTC.

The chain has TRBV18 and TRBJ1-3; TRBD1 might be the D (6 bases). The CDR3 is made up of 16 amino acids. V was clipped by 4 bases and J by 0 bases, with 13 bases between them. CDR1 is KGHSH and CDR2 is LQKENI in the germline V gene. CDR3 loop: CASSRSGQNSGNTIYF. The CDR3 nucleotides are TGTGCCAGCTCACGGTCGGGACAAAACTCTGGAAACACCATATATTTT. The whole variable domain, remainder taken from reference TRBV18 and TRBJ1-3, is NAGVMQNPRHLVRRRGQEARLRCSPMKGHSHVYWYRQLPEEGLKFMVYLQKENIIDESGMPKERFSAEFPKEGPSILRIQQVVRGDSAAYFCASSRSGQNSGNTIYFGEGSWLTVV.

The CDR3 region is CSVRPWGSELAFF. The CDR3 coding sequence is TGCAGCGTTAGGCCGTGGGGGTCCGAGCTAGCTTTCTTT. This chain joins TRBV29-1 and TRBJ1-1, with a weak D call TRBD1 (5 bases). Per germline, CDR1 SQVTM and CDR2 ANQGSEA. The V gene lost 5 bases and the J gene lost 10 bases, with 20 bases spanning the gap. The CDR3 runs to 13 residues.

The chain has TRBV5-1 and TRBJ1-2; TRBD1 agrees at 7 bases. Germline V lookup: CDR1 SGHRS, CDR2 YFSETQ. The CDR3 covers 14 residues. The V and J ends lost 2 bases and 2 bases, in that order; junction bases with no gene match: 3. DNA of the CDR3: TGCGCCAGCAGCTTATCGACAGGGAACTATGGCTACACCTTC. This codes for CASSLSTGNYGYTF.

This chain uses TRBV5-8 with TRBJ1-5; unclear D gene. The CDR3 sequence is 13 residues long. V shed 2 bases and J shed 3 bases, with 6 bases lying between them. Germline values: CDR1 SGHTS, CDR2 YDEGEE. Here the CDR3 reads CASSLFPNQPQHF. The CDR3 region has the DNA TGTGCCAGCAGCTTATTCCCCAATCAGCCCCAGCATTTT.

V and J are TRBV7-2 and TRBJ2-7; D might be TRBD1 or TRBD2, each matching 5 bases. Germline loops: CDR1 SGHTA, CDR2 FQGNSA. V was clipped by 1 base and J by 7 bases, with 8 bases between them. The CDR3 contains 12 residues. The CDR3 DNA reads TGTGCCAGCAGCTTAGTGGGGGAAGAGCAGTACTTC. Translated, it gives CASSLVGEEQYF.

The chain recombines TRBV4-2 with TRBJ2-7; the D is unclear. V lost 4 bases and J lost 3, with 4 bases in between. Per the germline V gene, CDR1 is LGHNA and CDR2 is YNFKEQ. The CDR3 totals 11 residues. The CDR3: CASSRNYEQYF. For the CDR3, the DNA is TGTGCCAGCAGCCGAAACTACGAGCAGTACTTC.

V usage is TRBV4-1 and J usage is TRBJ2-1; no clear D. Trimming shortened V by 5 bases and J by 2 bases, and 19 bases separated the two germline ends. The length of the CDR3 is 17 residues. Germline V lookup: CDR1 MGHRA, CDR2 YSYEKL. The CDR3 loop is CASSSWVGNGAYNEQFF. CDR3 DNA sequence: TGCGCCAGCAGCTCCTGGGTGGGGAATGGGGCCTACAATGAGCAGTTCTTC.

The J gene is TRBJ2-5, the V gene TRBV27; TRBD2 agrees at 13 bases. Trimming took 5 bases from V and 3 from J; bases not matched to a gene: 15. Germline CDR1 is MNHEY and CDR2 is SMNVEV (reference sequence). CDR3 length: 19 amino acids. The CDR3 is CASSPFSRGGTSGKETQYF. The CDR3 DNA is TGTGCCAGCAGTCCCTTTAGTAGGGGGGGGACTAGCGGGAAAGAGACCCAGTACTTC.

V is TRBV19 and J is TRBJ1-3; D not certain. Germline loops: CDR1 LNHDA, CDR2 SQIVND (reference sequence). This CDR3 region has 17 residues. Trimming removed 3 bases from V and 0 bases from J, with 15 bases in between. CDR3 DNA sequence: TGTGCCAGTAGTATGAGTAGCCGGCGAAGCTCTGGAAACACCATATATTTT. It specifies CASSMSSRRSSGNTIYF.

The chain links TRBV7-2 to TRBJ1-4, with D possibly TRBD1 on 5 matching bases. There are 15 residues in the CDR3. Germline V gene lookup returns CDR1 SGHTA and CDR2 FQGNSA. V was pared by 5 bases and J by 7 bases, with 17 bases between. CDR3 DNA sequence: TGTGCCAGCAGCACCCACGCGGGTGACAGTGAAAAACTGTTTTTT. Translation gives CASSTHAGDSEKLFF. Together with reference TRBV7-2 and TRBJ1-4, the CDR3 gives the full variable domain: GAGVSQSPSNKVTEKGKDVELRCDPISGHTALYWYRQSLGQGLEFLIYFQGNSAPDKSGLPSDRFSAERTGGSVSTLTIQRTQQEDSAVYLCASSTHAGDSEKLFFGSGTQLSVL.

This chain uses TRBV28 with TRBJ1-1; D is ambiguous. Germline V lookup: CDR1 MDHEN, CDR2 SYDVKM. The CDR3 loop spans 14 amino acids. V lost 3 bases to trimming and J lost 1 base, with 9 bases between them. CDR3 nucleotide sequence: TGTGCCAGCAGTTTGATGAGGCAGAACACTGAAGCTTTCTTT. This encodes CASSLMRQNTEAFF.

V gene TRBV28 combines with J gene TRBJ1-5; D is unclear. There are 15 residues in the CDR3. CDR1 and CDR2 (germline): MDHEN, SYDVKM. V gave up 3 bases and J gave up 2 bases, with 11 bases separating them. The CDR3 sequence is CASSFTGLGNQPQHF. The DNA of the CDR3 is TGTGCCAGCAGTTTCACCGGGCTCGGCAATCAGCCCCAGCATTTT.

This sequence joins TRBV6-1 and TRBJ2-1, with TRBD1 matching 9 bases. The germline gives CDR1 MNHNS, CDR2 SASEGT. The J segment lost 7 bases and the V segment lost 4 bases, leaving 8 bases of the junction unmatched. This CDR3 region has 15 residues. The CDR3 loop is CASSASGTGNNEQFF. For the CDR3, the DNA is TGTGCCAGCAGTGCGTCCGGGACAGGGAATAATGAGCAGTTCTTC.

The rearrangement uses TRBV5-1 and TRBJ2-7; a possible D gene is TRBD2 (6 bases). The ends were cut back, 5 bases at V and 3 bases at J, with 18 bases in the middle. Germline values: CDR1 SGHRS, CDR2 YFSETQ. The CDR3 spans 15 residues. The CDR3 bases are TGCGCCAGCAGGCCGGGGGATCTTGTCTTCTACGAGCAGTACTTC. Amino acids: CASRPGDLVFYEQYF.

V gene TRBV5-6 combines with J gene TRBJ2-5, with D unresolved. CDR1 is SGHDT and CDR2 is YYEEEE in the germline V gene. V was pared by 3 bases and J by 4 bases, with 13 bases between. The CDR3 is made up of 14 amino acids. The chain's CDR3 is CASSSTRTGETQYF. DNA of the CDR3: TGTGCCAGCAGCTCTACCCGGACCGGAGAGACCCAGTACTTC. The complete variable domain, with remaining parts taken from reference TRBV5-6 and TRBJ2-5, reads DAGVTQSPTHLIKTRGQQVTLRCSPKSGHDTVSWYQQALGQGPQFIFQYYEEEERQRGNFPDRFSGHQFPNYSSELNVNALLLGDSALYLCASSSTRTGETQYFGPGTRLLVL.

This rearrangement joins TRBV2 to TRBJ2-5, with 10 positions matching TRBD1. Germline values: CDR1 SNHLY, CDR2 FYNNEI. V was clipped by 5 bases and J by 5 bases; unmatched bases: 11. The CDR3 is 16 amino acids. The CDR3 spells CASSPRTTGGRETQYF. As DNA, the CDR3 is TGTGCCAGCAGTCCCAGGACGACAGGGGGCAGGGAGACCCAGTACTTC.

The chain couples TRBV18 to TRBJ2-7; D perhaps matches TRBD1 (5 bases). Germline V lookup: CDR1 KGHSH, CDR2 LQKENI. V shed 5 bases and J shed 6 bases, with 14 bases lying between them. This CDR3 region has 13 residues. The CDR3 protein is CASSNSQGTEQYF. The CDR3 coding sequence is TGTGCCAGCTCAAATTCCCAGGGAACCGAGCAGTACTTC. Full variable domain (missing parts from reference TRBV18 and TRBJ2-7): NAGVMQNPRHLVRRRGQEARLRCSPMKGHSHVYWYRQLPEEGLKFMVYLQKENIIDESGMPKERFSAEFPKEGPSILRIQQVVRGDSAAYFCASSNSQGTEQYFGPGTRLTVT.

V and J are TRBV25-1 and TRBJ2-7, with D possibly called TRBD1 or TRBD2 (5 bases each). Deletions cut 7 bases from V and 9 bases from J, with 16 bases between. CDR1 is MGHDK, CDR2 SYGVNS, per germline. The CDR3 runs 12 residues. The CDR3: CASTPGWGVQYF. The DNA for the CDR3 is TGTGCCAGCACCCCGGGGTGGGGCGTGCAGTACTTC.

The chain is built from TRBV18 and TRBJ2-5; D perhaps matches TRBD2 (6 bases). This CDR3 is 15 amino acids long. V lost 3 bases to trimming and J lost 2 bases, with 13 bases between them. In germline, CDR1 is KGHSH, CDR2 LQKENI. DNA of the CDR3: TGTGCCAGCTCACCCGGGACTCCTCGTCAAGAGACCCAGTACTTC. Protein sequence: CASSPGTPRQETQYF.

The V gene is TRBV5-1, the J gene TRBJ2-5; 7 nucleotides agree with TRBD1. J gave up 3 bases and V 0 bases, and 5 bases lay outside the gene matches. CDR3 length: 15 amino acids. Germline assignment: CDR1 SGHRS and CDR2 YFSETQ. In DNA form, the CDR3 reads TGCGCCAGCAGCTTGGACAGGGGTACGGAAGAGACCCAGTACTTC. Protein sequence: CASSLDRGTEETQYF.

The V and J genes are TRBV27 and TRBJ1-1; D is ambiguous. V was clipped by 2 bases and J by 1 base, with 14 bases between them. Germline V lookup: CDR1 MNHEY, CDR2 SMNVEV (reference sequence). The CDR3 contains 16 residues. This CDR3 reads CASSLTRYFRNTEAFF. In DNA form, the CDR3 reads TGTGCCAGCAGTTTAACTAGGTATTTCAGGAACACTGAAGCTTTCTTT.

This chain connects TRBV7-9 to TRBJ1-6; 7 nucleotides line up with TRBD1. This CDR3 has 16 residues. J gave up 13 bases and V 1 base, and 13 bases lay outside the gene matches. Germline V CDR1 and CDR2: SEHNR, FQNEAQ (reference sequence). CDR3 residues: CASSLVSGTVGSPLHF. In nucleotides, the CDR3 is TGTGCCAGCAGCTTAGTTTCCGGGACAGTCGGTTCGCCCCTCCACTTT.

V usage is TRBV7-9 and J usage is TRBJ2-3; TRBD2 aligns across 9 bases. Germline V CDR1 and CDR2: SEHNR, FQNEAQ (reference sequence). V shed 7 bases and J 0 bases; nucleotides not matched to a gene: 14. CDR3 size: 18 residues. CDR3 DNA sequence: TGTGCCAGCATGAGAGCGGGGGGCTTCGGATCTAGCACAGATACGCAGTATTTT. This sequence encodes CASMRAGGFGSSTDTQYF. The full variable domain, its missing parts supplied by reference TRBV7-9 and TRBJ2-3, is DTGVSQNPRHKITKRGQNVTFRCDPISEHNRLYWYRQTLGQGPEFLTYFQNEAQLEKSRLLSDRFSAERPKGSFSTLEIQRTEQGDSAMYLCASMRAGGFGSSTDTQYFGPGTRLTVL.